Listed below are T cell receptor beta chains from one sample, sequenced in a study of cytomegalovirus exposure and HLA in healthy donors. Only in-frame clones appear in the TCRdb table, and some are missing; sequencing was by immunoSEQ multiplex PCR. The table records about 130,000 clones, around four fifths of them present only once. Sequencing input: PBMCs. These receptors were taken from a man younger than 40 in good health and CMV-seropositive. The CDR3 runs from the conserved cysteine through the conserved F or W. The order of the fields is J gene, D gene, clone size, V gene, CDR3 length, CDR3 protein, CDR3 DNA. The D gene is left open where the match is weak. The size of a clone is reported for some rows only, either as once, few or many, or as a class for expanded clones.

>TRBJ2-2|.|.|TRBV2|14
CASSPPLDRRELFF
TGTGCCAGCAGTCCGCCCTTGGACAGACGGGAGCTGTTTTTT
>TRBJ1-2|.|.|TRBV15|13
CATSPLGDQGYTF
TGTGCCACCAGCCCCCTAGGTGACCAGGGCTACACCTTC
>TRBJ2-1|.|.|TRBV11-3|16
CASSLGPGEAVDEQFF
TGTGCCAGCAGCTTAGGGCCGGGAGAAGCAGTCGATGAGCAGTTCTTC
>TRBJ2-7|.|.|TRBV5-4|15
CASSLEASQRREQYF
TGTGCCAGCAGCTTGGAGGCCAGTCAAAGGAGAGAGCAGTACTTC
>TRBJ1-1|.|.|TRBV27|13
CASSFGGVAEAFF
TGTGCCAGCAGTTTTGGAGGGGTCGCTGAAGCTTTCTTT
>TRBJ2-7|.|.|TRBV11-2|11
CASSLVDEQYF
TGTGCCAGCAGCCTCGTTGACGAGCAGTACTTC
>TRBJ2-1|.|.|TRBV5-1|12
CASRGVFNEQFF
TGCGCCAGTCGCGGGGTGTTCAATGAGCAGTTCTTC
>TRBJ2-1|TRBD2|.|TRBV10-1|16
CASSDGTSGTYNEQFF
TGCGCCAGCAGTGACGGGACTAGCGGCACCTACAATGAGCAGTTCTTC
>TRBJ2-2|TRBD1|.|TRBV7-3|14
CASSRYRGAGELFF
TGTGCCAGCAGCCGATACAGGGGTGCCGGGGAGCTGTTTTTT
>TRBJ2-1|TRBD2|.|TRBV27|17
CASSFFRTSGSGNEQFF
TGTGCCAGCAGTTTTTTTCGGACTAGCGGGAGTGGCAATGAGCAGTTCTTC
>TRBJ2-7|.|.|TRBV4-1|17
CASSQDSGAGVFYEQYF
TGCGCCAGCAGCCAAGATAGTGGGGCAGGGGTATTTTACGAGCAGTACTTC
>TRBJ2-5|.|.|TRBV5-1|14
CASSLTEGWQTQYF
TGCGCCAGCAGCCTAACGGAGGGTTGGCAGACCCAGTACTTC
>TRBJ1-1|.|.|TRBV2|17
CASSDPQGQGTNTEAFF
TGTGCCAGCAGTGATCCCCAGGGGCAGGGAACGAACACTGAAGCTTTCTTT
>TRBJ1-2|TRBD1|.|TRBV2|15
CASRGQGSPNYGYTF
TGTGCCAGCAGAGGACAGGGGTCGCCTAACTATGGCTACACCTTC
>TRBJ1-6|TRBD1|.|TRBV5-8|17
CASSPEPGQAFNSPLHF
TGTGCCAGCAGTCCTGAACCGGGACAGGCCTTTAATTCACCCCTCCACTTT
>TRBJ1-1|.|.|TRBV19|15
CASSINLGTNTEAFF
TGTGCCAGTAGTATAAACTTGGGCACGAACACTGAAGCTTTCTTT
>TRBJ2-7|TRBD1|once|TRBV5-1|15
CASSLGTGGWGEQYF
TGCGCCAGCAGCTTGGGAACAGGGGGCTGGGGCGAGCAGTACTTC
>TRBJ2-1|.|.|TRBV18|16
CASSPVFGALAREQFF
TGTGCCAGCTCACCAGTTTTCGGTGCGCTAGCACGGGAGCAGTTCTTC
>TRBJ2-3|.|.|TRBV5-4|13
CASSFTGTDTQYF
TGTGCCAGCAGCTTTACTGGTACAGATACGCAGTATTTT
>TRBJ1-1|.|.|TRBV18|15
CASSPAGGRWTEAFF
TGTGCCAGCTCACCAGCTGGGGGGAGGTGGACTGAAGCTTTCTTT